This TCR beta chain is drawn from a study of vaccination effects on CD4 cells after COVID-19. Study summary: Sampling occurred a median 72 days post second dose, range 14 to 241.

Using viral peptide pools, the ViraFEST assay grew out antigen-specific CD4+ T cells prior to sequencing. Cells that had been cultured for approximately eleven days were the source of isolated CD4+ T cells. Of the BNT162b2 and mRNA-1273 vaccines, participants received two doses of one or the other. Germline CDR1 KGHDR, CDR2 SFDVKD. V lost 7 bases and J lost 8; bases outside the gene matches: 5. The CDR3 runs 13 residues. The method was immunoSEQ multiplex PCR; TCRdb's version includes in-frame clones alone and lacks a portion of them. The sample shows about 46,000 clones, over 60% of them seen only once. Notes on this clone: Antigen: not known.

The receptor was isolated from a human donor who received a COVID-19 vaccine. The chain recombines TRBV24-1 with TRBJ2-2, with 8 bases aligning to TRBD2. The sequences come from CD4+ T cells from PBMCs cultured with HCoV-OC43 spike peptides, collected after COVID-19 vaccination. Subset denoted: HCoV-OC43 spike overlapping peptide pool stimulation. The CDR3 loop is CATRRGGRGELFF. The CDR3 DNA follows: TGTGCCACCAGACGGGGGGGACGAGGGGAGCTGTTTTTT.